This entry lists 26 T cell receptor beta chains sequenced from one sample in a study of CD8+ T cells in alopecia areata. Treatment defined: oral pan-JAK inhibitor, 5-10 mg twice daily. RNA was extracted and reverse transcribed into cDNA as the sequencing template. Clones were read by immunoSEQ multiplex PCR, and TCRdb kept only the in-frame ones, dropping some. There are under 200,000 clones in the sample; approximately 62% occur only once, and 14% lies in the top ten. Sequencing used CD4+ T cells sorted from blood, obtained at week 24, from a patient treated with tofacitinib. These receptors were collected from a human donor with alopecia areata.

This sequence joins TRBV29-1 and TRBJ2-7; 10 bases are a match to TRBD2. The CDR3 has 15 residues. The germline CDR1 and CDR2 sequences are SQVTM and ANQGSEA. V lost 7 bases and J lost 5; bases outside the gene matches: 14. DNA of the CDR3: TGCAGCGCCTGGACCGCCAGAGCGGGGGGGAACGAGCAGTACTTC. As protein: CSAWTARAGGNEQYF.

The chain joins TRBV30 to TRBJ1-3; a weak D match, TRBD1 (6 bases). V was clipped by 0 bases and J by 0 bases, with 15 bases between them. Germline V gene lookup returns CDR1 GTSNPN and CDR2 SVGIG (reference sequence). This CDR3 is built from 17 residues. DNA for the CDR3: TGTGCCTGGAGTGTCTCGCTAGACAGGATCTCTGGAAACACCATATATTTT. It yields the protein CAWSVSLDRISGNTIYF.

This chain joins TRBV14 and TRBJ2-1, with D uncertain. CDR3 length: 13 residues. V gave up 0 bases and J gave up 6 bases, with 6 bases separating them. Germline V gene data show CDR1 as SGHDN and CDR2 as FVKESK. Written as DNA, the CDR3 is TGTGCCAGCAGCCAAGATCTGGCCAATGAGCAGTTCTTC. Translated: CASSQDLANEQFF.

DNA of the CDR3: TGTGCCATCAGGGATGGAATTTTGAACACTGAAGCTTTCTTT. Protein: CAIRDGILNTEAFF. The chain employs TRBV10-3 and TRBJ1-1; D is undetermined. With 6 bases removed from V and 0 bases from J, the gap between germline ends came to 11 bases. The length of the CDR3 is 14 residues. CDR1 is ENHRY, CDR2 SYGVKD, per germline.

About this clone itself: Other DNA sequences of this sample code for an identical CDR3. The V call is TRBV20-1, the J call TRBJ2-5; tentatively, D is TRBD1 (6 bases). In germline, CDR1 is DFQATT, CDR2 SNEGSKA (reference sequence). Trimming pared 6 bases from V and 4 bases from J, leaving 6 bases between. This CDR3 comprises 10 residues. The CDR3 region has the DNA TGCAGTGCCAGGGGAGAGACCCAGTACTTC. It is translated as CSARGETQYF.

The V call is TRBV30, the J call TRBJ1-1; D is possibly TRBD1 (6 bases). V lost 2 bases, J lost 4 bases, and 8 bases lay in between. The CDR3 is 12 residues long. In germline, CDR1 is GTSNPN, CDR2 SVGIG (reference sequence). The CDR3 protein is CAWSRGSTEAFF. In nucleotides, the CDR3 is TGTGCCTGGAGTAGGGGGAGCACTGAAGCTTTCTTT.

V usage is TRBV29-1 and J usage is TRBJ1-5; D possibly corresponds to TRBD1 (5 bases). Germline CDR1 is SQVTM and CDR2 is ANQGSEA. V lost 3 bases and J 2 bases, leaving 8 bases between the germline ends. The CDR3 runs to 13 residues. The CDR3 region is CSVDGGGNQPQHF. In DNA, the CDR3 is TGCAGCGTTGACGGAGGGGGCAATCAGCCCCAGCATTTT. The full variable domain, its missing parts supplied by reference TRBV29-1 and TRBJ1-5, is SAVISQKPSRDICQRGTSLTIQCQVDSQVTMMFWYRQQPGQSLTLIATANQGSEATYESGFVIDKFPISRPNLTFSTLTVSNMSPEDSSIYLCSVDGGGNQPQHFGDGTRLSIL.

The rearrangement links TRBV6-5 to TRBJ2-3; D might be TRBD1 (8 bases). The ends were cut back, 8 bases at V and 1 base at J, with 16 bases in the middle. The CDR3 covers 15 residues. Germline lookup yields CDR1 MNHEY and CDR2 SVGAGI. Here the CDR3 DNA reads TGTGCCAGCTCCTGGGGGGGACAGGGCACAGATACGCAGTATTTT. Amino acid sequence: CASSWGGQGTDTQYF.

The chain combines TRBV29-1 with TRBJ1-5; 11 bases are a match to TRBD1. There are 11 residues in the CDR3. Germline V CDR1 and CDR2: SQVTM, ANQGSEA. Germline trimming cut 4 bases from V and 14 bases from J; bases unmatched to any gene: 4. CDR3 sequence (DNA): TGCAGCGTTGGGGGACAGGGGGGTGAGCATTTT. Protein: CSVGGQGGEHF.

The chain links TRBV6-5 to TRBJ2-1; 13 bases agree with TRBD2. CDR1 and CDR2 (germline): MNHEY, SVGAGI. The CDR3 length is 14 residues. V was pared by 4 bases and J by 7 bases, with 1 base of the junction left unmatched. The CDR3 nucleotides read TGTGCCAGCAGTTCGACTAGCGGGGGGAATGAGCAGTTCTTC. This gives the protein CASSSTSGGNEQFF.

The rearrangement uses TRBV29-1 and TRBJ1-2; tentative D call: TRBD1 (5 bases). The CDR3 is 11 amino acids. Germline values: CDR1 SQVTM, CDR2 ANQGSEA. With 4 bases removed from V and 8 bases from J, the gap between germline ends came to 11 bases. The CDR3 nucleotides are TGCAGCGTTGGTCGGGGCTCCGGCTACACCTTC. Its translation is CSVGRGSGYTF.

V gene TRBV6-5 combines with J gene TRBJ1-1; unclear D gene. The CDR3 loop spans 14 amino acids. Germline values: CDR1 MNHEY, CDR2 SVGAGI. The germline V and J ends were trimmed by 0 bases and 5 bases, with 10 bases remaining between them. CDR3 nucleotides: TGTGCCAGCAGTTACTCGACTGGGGAAACTGAAGCTTTCTTT. This sequence encodes CASSYSTGETEAFF.

DNA for the CDR3: TGTGCCATCAGTTCCGGGAGGCCGGGGGAAAAACTGTTTTTT. Amino acid sequence: CAISSGRPGEKLFF. The J gene is TRBJ1-4, the V gene TRBV10-3; D is uncertain. Trimming pared 5 bases from V and 8 bases from J, leaving 15 bases between. Germline loops: CDR1 ENHRY, CDR2 SYGVKD. This CDR3 comprises 14 residues.

The table lists this clone with a few counts. In DNA form, the CDR3 reads TGCAGCGTAACCCCAGGGAAAGGGGGTTACGAGCAGTACTTC. This codes for CSVTPGKGGYEQYF. This chain connects TRBV29-1 to TRBJ2-7; possible D gene TRBD1, 6 bases. Looked up from germline, CDR1 is SQVTM and CDR2 is ANQGSEA. Deletions cut 6 bases from V and 4 bases from J, with 19 bases between. The CDR3 is 14 residues long.

The chain is built from TRBV30 and TRBJ1-2, with D possibly matching TRBD1 (5 bases). The CDR3 loop spans 12 amino acids. The germline gives CDR1 GTSNPN, CDR2 SVGIG (reference sequence). V gave up 3 bases and J gave up 4 bases, with 9 bases separating them. CDR3 in DNA: TGTGCCTGGAGCGGGGGAATCTATGGCTACACCTTC. Protein: CAWSGGIYGYTF.

The gene calls are TRBV2 and TRBJ2-7; TRBD2 might be the D (6 bases). The ends were cut back, 6 bases at V and 1 base at J, with 10 bases in the middle. CDR3 length: 13 amino acids. The germline V gene encodes CDR1 SNHLY and CDR2 FYNNEI. The CDR3 DNA reads as TGTGCCAGCAGCCGTAGCGGATCCTACGAGCAGTACTTC. As protein: CASSRSGSYEQYF.

The chain is built from TRBV7-2 and TRBJ2-2; 10 bases are a match to TRBD1. The CDR3 runs to 17 residues. Germline V gene lookup returns CDR1 SGHTA and CDR2 FQGNSA. Trimming at V came to 7 bases and at J to 1 base, leaving 9 bases not matched to a gene. The CDR3 sequence is CASIPLGQGLNTGELFF. The CDR3 DNA reads as TGTGCCAGCATCCCCTTGGGACAGGGGCTGAACACCGGGGAGCTGTTTTTT. Using reference TRBV7-2 and TRBJ2-2 for the parts outside the CDR3, the full variable domain is GAGVSQSPSNKVTEKGKDVELRCDPISGHTALYWYRQSLGQGLEFLIYFQGNSAPDKSGLPSDRFSAERTGGSVSTLTIQRTQQEDSAVYLCASIPLGQGLNTGELFFGEGSRLTVL.

V usage is TRBV14 and J usage is TRBJ1-1; D gene unclear. Germline loops: CDR1 SGHDN, CDR2 FVKESK. Trimming removed 6 bases from V and 3 bases from J, with 5 bases in between. The CDR3 covers 11 residues. CDR3 residues: CASSRDTEAFF. For the CDR3, the DNA is TGTGCCAGCAGTCGGGACACTGAAGCTTTCTTT.

The chain is built from TRBV6-1 and TRBJ1-5; no definite D call. The CDR3 length is 14 residues. The V and J ends lost 3 bases and 0 bases respectively, with 6 bases between them. Looked up from germline, CDR1 is MNHNS and CDR2 is SASEGT. The CDR3 loop is CASSDRPSNQPQHF. The CDR3 DNA reads as TGTGCCAGCAGTGACAGACCTAGCAATCAGCCCCAGCATTTT.

This clone has just a few counts. The chain employs TRBV6-5 and TRBJ1-1; D is possibly TRBD1 (6 bases). CDR3 length equals 13 residues. CDR1 is MNHEY, CDR2 SVGAGI, per germline. Between the trimmed V and J ends, which lost 7 bases and 1 base, there was a span of 10 bases. The CDR3 region is CASKGQTNTEAFF. CDR3 in DNA: TGTGCCAGCAAGGGACAAACGAACACTGAAGCTTTCTTT.

This clone was counted only a few times. This CDR3 is CSVVAGNQPQHF. In DNA, the CDR3 is TGCAGCGTTGTGGCAGGCAATCAGCCCCAGCATTTT. This chain connects TRBV29-1 to TRBJ1-5; no reliable D call. The germline V and J ends were trimmed by 4 bases and 2 bases, with 6 bases remaining between them. Per the germline V gene, CDR1 is SQVTM and CDR2 is ANQGSEA. CDR3 length: 12 amino acids.

This chain uses TRBV30 with TRBJ1-2; unclear D gene. Deletions cut 0 bases from V and 4 bases from J, with 9 bases between. This CDR3 is built from 13 residues. CDR1 and CDR2 (germline): GTSNPN, SVGIG (reference sequence). This CDR3 is CAWSVTRVYGYTF. Here the CDR3 DNA reads TGTGCCTGGAGTGTAACACGTGTCTATGGCTACACCTTC. Full variable domain (missing parts from reference TRBV30 and TRBJ1-2): SQTIHQWPATLVQPVGSPLSLECTVEGTSNPNLYWYRQAAGRGLQLLFYSVGIGQISSEVPQNLSASRPQDRQFILSSKKLLLSDSGFYLCAWSVTRVYGYTFGSGTRLTVV.

The J gene is TRBJ2-1, the V gene TRBV29-1; 8 nucleotides line up with TRBD1. CDR1 is SQVTM and CDR2 is ANQGSEA in the germline V gene. This CDR3 comprises 13 residues. The CDR3: CSGGQDFYNEQFF. CDR3 bases: TGCAGTGGGGGACAGGACTTTTACAATGAGCAGTTCTTC.

The chain employs TRBV30 and TRBJ1-5; 7 bases match TRBD1. V shed 2 bases and J 7 bases; nucleotides not matched to a gene: 11. The CDR3 loop spans 15 amino acids. Germline V gene sequence: CDR1 GTSNPN, CDR2 SVGIG (reference sequence). DNA for the CDR3: TGTGCCTGGAGTACAGGGACAGTCATTTTCCAGCCCCAGCATTTT. Protein product: CAWSTGTVIFQPQHF. The full variable domain, rest sourced from reference TRBV30 and TRBJ1-5, is SQTIHQWPATLVQPVGSPLSLECTVEGTSNPNLYWYRQAAGRGLQLLFYSVGIGQISSEVPQNLSASRPQDRQFILSSKKLLLSDSGFYLCAWSTGTVIFQPQHFGDGTRLSIL.

This clone was seen ten or more times. This chain links TRBV6-5 with TRBJ1-2; D is perhaps TRBD1 (5 bases). Germline loops: CDR1 MNHEY, CDR2 SVGAGI. Trimming cost V 4 bases and J 7 bases, with 7 bases left between them. This CDR3 comprises 11 residues. CDR3 in DNA: TGTGCCAGCAGTTGGGGCCGTGGCTACACCTTC. Translating it yields CASSWGRGYTF.

Here the CDR3 reads CSVDIGGVNTEAFF. In nucleotides, the CDR3 is TGCAGCGTTGACATCGGGGGGGTGAACACTGAAGCTTTCTTT. The rearrangement links TRBV29-1 to TRBJ1-1; D might be TRBD1 (5 bases). The CDR3 totals 14 residues. Germline values: CDR1 SQVTM, CDR2 ANQGSEA. V was cut by 3 bases and J by 0 bases, with 11 bases left in between.